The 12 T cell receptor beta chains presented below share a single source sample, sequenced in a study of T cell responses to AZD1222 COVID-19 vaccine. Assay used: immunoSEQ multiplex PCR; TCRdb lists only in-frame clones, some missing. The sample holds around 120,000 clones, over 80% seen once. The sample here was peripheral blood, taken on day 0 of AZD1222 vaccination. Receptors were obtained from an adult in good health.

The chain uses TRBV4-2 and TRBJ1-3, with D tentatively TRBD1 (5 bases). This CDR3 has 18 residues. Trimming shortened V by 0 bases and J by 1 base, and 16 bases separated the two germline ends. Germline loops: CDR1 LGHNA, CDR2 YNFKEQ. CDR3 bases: TGTGCCAGCAGCCAAGATAGGTATCTCGGGGGATCTGGAAACACCATATATTTT. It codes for CASSQDRYLGGSGNTIYF.

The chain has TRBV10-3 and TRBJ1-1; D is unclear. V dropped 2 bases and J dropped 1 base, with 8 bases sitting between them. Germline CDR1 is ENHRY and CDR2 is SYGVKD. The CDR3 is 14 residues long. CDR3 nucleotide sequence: TGTGCCATCAGTGAGGACACTCAGAACACTGAAGCTTTCTTT. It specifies CAISEDTQNTEAFF.

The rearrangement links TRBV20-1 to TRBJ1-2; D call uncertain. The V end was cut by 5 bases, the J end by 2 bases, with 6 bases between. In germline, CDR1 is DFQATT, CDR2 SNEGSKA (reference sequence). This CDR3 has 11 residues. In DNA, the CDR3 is TGCAGTGCTCAGGTGAACTATGGCTACACCTTC. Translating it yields CSAQVNYGYTF.

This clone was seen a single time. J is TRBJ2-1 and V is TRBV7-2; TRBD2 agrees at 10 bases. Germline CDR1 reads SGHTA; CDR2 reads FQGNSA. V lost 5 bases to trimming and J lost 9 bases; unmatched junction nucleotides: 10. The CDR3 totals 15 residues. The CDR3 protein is CASSQTTSGFFEQFF. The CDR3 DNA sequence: TGTGCCAGCAGCCAGACGACTAGCGGGTTTTTTGAGCAGTTCTTC.

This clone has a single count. CDR3 region: CATSDRGMKGYTF. The CDR3 coding sequence is TGTGCCACCAGTGATAGGGGGATGAAGGGCTACACCTTC. V is TRBV24-1 and J is TRBJ1-2; perhaps TRBD1 as D (6 bases). Trimming shortened V by 3 bases and J by 8 bases, and 12 bases separated the two germline ends. The CDR3 sequence is 13 residues long. Germline loops: CDR1 KGHDR, CDR2 SFDVKD.

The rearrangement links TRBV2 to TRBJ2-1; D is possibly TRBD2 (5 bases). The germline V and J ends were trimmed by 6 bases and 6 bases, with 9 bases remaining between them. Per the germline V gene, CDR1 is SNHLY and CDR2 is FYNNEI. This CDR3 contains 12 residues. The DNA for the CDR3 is TGTGCCAGCAGGAGGGAAGGCAATGAGCAGTTCTTC. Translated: CASRREGNEQFF. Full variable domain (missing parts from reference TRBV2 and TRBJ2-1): EPEVTQTPSHQVTQMGQEVILRCVPISNHLYFYWYRQILGQKVEFLVSFYNNEISEKSEIFDDQFSVERPDGSNFTLKIRSTKLEDSAMYFCASRREGNEQFFGPGTRLTVL.

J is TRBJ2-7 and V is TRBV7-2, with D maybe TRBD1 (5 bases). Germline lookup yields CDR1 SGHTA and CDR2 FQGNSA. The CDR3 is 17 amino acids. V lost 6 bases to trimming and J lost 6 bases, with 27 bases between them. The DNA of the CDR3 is TGTGCCAGCAGTTCACAACTCCTCCGGTCTAAGGGGTCCGAGCAGTACTTC. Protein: CASSSQLLRSKGSEQYF.

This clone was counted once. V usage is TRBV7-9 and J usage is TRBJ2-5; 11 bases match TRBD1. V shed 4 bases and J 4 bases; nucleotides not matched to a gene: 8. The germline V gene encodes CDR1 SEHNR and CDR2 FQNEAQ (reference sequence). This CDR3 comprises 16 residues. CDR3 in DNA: TGTGCCAGCAGCTCGACGGACAGGGGGCTAGGAGAGACCCAGTACTTC. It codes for CASSSTDRGLGETQYF.

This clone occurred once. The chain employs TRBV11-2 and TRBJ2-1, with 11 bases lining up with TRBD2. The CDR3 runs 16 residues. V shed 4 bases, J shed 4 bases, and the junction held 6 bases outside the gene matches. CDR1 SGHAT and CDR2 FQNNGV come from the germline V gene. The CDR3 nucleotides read TGTGCCAGCAGCTCGCGGACTAGCGGGTTATACAATGAGCAGTTCTTC. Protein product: CASSSRTSGLYNEQFF.

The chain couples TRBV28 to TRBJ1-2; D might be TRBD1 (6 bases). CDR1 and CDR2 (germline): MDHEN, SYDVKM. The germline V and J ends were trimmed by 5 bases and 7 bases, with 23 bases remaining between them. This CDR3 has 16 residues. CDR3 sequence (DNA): TGTGCCAGCAGTCATCTTCAACAGGGCCGGTCTGCTGGCTACACCTTC. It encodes CASSHLQQGRSAGYTF.

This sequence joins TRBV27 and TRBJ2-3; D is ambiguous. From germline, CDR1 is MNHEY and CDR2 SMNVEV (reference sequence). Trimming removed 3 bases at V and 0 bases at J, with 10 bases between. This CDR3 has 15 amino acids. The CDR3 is CASSFVGPSTDTQYF. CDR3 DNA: TGTGCCAGCAGTTTTGTCGGACCTAGCACAGATACGCAGTATTTT.

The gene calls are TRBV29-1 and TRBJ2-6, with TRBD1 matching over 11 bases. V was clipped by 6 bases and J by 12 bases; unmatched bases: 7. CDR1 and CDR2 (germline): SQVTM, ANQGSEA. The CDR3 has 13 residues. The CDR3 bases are TGCAGCGTCTCGGACAGGGGGCGAGGCGTCCTGACTTTC. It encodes CSVSDRGRGVLTF.